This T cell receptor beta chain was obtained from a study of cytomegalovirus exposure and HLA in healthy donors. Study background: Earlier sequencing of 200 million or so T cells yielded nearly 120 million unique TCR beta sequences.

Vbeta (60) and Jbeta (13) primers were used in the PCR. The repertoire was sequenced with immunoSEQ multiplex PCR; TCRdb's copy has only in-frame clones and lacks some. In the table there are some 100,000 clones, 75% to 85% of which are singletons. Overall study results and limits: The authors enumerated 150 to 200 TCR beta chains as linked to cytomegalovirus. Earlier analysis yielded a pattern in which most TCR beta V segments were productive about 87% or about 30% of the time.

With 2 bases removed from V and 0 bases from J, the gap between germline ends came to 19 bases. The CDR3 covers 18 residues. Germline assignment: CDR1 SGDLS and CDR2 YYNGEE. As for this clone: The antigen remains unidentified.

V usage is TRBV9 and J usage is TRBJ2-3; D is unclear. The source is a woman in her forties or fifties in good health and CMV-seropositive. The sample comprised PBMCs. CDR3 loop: CASSVPKVGGSSTDTQYF. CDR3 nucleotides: TGTGCCAGCAGCGTCCCTAAGGTTGGCGGTTCTAGCACAGATACGCAGTATTTT.